One T cell receptor (beta chain) is described in this entry. This clone has only a few counts. Its recognized antigen is unknown. Base quality data are lacking; no much larger clone is found one base away. Healthy controls were roughly 40 blood donors whose buffy coats came from the Finnish Red Cross blood service. All TCR-sequenced material derived from peripheral blood: patient blood samples and healthy donor buffy coats. Ficoll-Hypaque gradient centrifugation was used to isolate peripheral blood mononuclear cells. For the healthy controls, CD4+ cells were obtained from buffy coats by magnetic purification. The Gentra Puregene Cell and Tissue kit was used for genomic DNA extraction, and quantification was performed on a Qubit 2.0 fluorometer. TCRbeta rearrangements were sequenced from genomic DNA using the immunoSEQ assay at survey resolution. The original methods were these. In the TCR sequencing data, the smallest productive clonotype frequency that could be detected was 2.59 x 10-5. Analyses included only productive TCRbeta rearrangements, meaning complete and in-frame sequences. Sample clonality was computed as Simpson clonality in the immunoSEQ Analyzer version 3.0. Based on frequency, clones were grouped as very rare, small, medium, large (1-20%) or hyperexpanded (>20%). OLGA 1.2.3 estimated generation probabilities, VDJtools produced V-gene circos plots, VDJdb was queried for specificities, and GLIPH identified CDR3 motifs. What TCRdb holds here is the immuneACCESS table cut down to in-frame rearrangements. Part of the clones is not present; checked against another copy, under half of the missing clones reflect an unresolved V gene, and the others are unexplained. V and J calls and clone size are copied from that table; D and trimming were computed from the DNA. The sample data list about 35,000 clones, and about three quarters of these were observed just once. Roughly 2.3% of the sample rests with the top ten.

This record belongs to a study of STAT5B mutations in CD4+ large granular lymphocyte leukemia (dated by TCRdb to 2021 to 2024). Broadly, across the study: Among the healthy controls, the CDR3 'QG' motif was associated with a particular HLA allele. The study compared the TCRbeta repertoires of patients with CD4+ T-cell large granular lymphocyte leukemia against those of healthy blood donors. Flow cytometry on FACSCanto II or FACSVerse showed that the purified fractions were more than 95% pure among lymphocytes. What the study reported, not specific to this receptor: The data were not HLA-matched, and the relatively small sample size could explain the higher clonality seen in CD4+ compared with CD8+ T-LGLL. Each patient's main leukemic clonotypes were private, but roughly a quarter of these clonotypes showed up at low frequency in the non-leukemic repertoires of other patients. TRBV06-family usage was enriched among the top patient clones (8/27) compared with healthy controls (2/35). CD4-sorted patient repertoires appeared more clonal than healthy CD4+ repertoires, and this difference persisted after removing the putative leukemic clones.

V is cut by 8 bases and J by 11 bases, and the space between the germline ends is 9 bases. The CDR3 measures 10 amino acids from cysteine to phenylalanine. Of all the DNA, just the CDR3 is kept, 30 bases in frame from base 1. CDR1 SNHLY and CDR2 FYNNEI are derived from the germline V gene. The sequence joins TRBV2 to TRBJ1-4, with no confidently assigned D gene. This TCR was recovered from a human donor in good health. Sequences were obtained from CD4+ T cells from blood buffy coats. The nucleotide sequence reads TGTGCCAGCCATTCTCGCAAACTGTTTTTT. Its protein product is CASHSRKLFF.